What follows is one T cell receptor (beta chain) and its context. The method was immunoSEQ multiplex PCR; TCRdb's version includes in-frame clones alone and lacks a portion of them. The sample consists of roughly 240,000 clones, 65% to 90% of them appearing once. Germline CDR1 reads PRHDT; CDR2 reads FYEKMQ (reference sequence). V lost 3 bases, J lost 4 bases, and 2 bases stayed unmatched. The CDR3 is 13 amino acids. These data come from a study of blood T cell repertoires in COVID-19. As for the study in general: PBMCs, B-cell-depleted T cells, or T cells were the source of the cDNA or gDNA that made up the material.

The clonotype originates from a man aged 50-60 years with COVID-19, enrolled during active disease. This sequence joins TRBV13 and TRBJ1-2; 7 positions match TRBD1. Input material: peripheral blood. This chain's CDR3 is CASSFSGGYGYTF. The DNA for the CDR3 is TGTGCCAGCAGCTTTTCAGGGGGCTATGGCTACACCTTC. The full variable domain, completed using reference TRBV13 and TRBJ1-2, is AAGVIQSPRHLIKEKRETATLKCYPIPRHDTVYWYQQGPGQDPQFLISFYEKMQSDKGSIPDRFSAQQFSDYHSELNMSSLELGDSALYFCASSFSGGYGYTFGSGTRLTVV.